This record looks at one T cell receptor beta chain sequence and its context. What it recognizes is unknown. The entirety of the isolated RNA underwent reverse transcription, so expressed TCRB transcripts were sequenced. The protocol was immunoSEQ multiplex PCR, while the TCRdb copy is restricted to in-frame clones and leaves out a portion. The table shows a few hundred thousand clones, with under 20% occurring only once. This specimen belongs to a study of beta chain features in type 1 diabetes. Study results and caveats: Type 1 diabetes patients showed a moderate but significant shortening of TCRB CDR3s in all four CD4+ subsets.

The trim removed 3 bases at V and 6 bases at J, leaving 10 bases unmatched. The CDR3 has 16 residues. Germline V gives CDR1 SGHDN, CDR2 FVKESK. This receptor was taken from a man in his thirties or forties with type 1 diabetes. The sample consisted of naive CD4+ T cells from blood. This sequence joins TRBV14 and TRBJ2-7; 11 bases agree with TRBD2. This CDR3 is CASSQGGLADRPEQYF. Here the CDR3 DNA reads TGTGCCAGCAGCCAGGGGGGACTAGCGGACCGTCCCGAGCAGTACTTC.